This TCR beta chain comes out of a study of cytomegalovirus exposure and HLA in healthy donors. Study overall: Within the Caucasian-associated ancestry cluster were 81% of the roughly 400 genotyped donors. The study's findings and limits: Follow-up analysis seemed to connect common viral pathogens with several of the most significant clusters identified. Fewer N-insertions than the roughly 600-donor mean were reportedly shown by an Asian-associated ancestry cluster in a later analysis. In a later analysis, at a false discovery rate of 0.05, under 20,000 TCR beta sequences were associated with HLA alleles.

In regard to this clone: Its antigen remains unidentified.

Vbeta (60) and Jbeta (13) primers were used in the PCR. The data were produced by immunoSEQ multiplex PCR, yet TCRdb's version contains in-frame clones alone and is incomplete. Reported are about 200,000 clones; the ten largest clones contain 6.5%. The CDR3 extends over 13 amino acids. Trimming took off 1 base at V and 11 bases at J, with 14 bases between the two ends. Per germline, CDR1 SGHTA and CDR2 FQGNSA. This sequence joins TRBV7-2 and TRBJ2-5; possibly TRBD2 for D (6 bases). This TCR was sampled from a man aged 25-45 years in good health and CMV-seronegative. Sequencing was done on a sample of PBMCs. The CDR3 DNA reads TGTGCCAGCAGCTTAGGGGAGGATCGGGAGCAGTACTTC. It is translated as CASSLGEDREQYF.